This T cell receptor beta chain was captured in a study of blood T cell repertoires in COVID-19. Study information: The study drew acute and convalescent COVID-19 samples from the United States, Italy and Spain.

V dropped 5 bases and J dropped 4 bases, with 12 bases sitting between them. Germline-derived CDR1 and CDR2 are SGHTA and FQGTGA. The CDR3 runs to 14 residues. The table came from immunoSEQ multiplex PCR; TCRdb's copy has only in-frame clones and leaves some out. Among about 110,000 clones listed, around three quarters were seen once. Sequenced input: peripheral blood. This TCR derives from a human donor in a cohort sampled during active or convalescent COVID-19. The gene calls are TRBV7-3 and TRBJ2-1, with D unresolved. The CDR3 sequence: CASSPTGLYNEQFF. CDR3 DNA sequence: TGTGCCAGCAGCCCCACGGGTCTATACAATGAGCAGTTCTTC. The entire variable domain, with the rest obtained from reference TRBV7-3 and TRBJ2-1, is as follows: GAGVSQTPSNKVTEKGKYVELRCDPISGHTALYWYRQSLGQGPEFLIYFQGTGAADDSGLPNDRFFAVRPEGSVSTLKIQRTERGDSAVYLCASSPTGLYNEQFFGPGTRLTVL.